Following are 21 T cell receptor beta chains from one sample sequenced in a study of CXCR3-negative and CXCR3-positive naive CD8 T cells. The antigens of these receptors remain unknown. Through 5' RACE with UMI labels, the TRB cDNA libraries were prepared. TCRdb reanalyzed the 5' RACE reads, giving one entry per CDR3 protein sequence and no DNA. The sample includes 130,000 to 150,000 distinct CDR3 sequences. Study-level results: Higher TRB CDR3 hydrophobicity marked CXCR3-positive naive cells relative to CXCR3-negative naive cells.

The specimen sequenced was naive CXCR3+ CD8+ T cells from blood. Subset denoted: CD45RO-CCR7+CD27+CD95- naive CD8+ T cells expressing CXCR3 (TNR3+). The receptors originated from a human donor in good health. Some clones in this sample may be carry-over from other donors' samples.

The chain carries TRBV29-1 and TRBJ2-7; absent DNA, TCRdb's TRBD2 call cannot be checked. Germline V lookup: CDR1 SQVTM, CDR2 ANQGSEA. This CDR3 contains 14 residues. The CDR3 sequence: CSVGYTGGSYEQYF.

The CDR3 sequence is CASSFQGEETQYF. The chain has TRBV7-2 and TRBJ2-5; no DNA is available, so the TRBD1 call from TCRdb remains unchecked. The CDR3 is 13 amino acids. Per germline, CDR1 SGHTA and CDR2 FQGNSA.

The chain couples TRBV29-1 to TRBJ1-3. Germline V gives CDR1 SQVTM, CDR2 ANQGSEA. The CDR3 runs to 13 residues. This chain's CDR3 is CSAEAGSGNTIYF.

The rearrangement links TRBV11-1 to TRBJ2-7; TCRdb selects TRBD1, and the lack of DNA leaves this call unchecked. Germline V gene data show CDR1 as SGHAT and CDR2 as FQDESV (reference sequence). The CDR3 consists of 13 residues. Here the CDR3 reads CASSFGSHYGQYF.

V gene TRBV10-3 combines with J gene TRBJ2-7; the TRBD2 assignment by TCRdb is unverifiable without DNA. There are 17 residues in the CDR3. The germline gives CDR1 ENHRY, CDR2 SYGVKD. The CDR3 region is CAISESGLAGSSYEQYF.

This chain's CDR3 is CASSLETGLSREQYF. The chain employs TRBV5-1 and TRBJ2-7; TCRdb lists TRBD1, though no DNA is available to test this call. The CDR3 loop spans 15 amino acids. Per the germline V gene, CDR1 is SGHRS and CDR2 is YFSETQ. Full variable domain (missing parts from reference TRBV5-1 and TRBJ2-7): KAGVTQTPRYLIKTRGQQVTLSCSPISGHRSVSWYQQTPGQGLQFLFEYFSETQRNKGNFPGRFSGRQFSNSRSEMNVSTLELGDSALYLCASSLETGLSREQYFGPGTRLTVT.

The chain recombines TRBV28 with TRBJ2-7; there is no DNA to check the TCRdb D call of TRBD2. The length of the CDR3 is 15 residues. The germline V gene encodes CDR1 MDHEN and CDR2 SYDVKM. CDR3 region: CASSVGTAGLYEQYF.

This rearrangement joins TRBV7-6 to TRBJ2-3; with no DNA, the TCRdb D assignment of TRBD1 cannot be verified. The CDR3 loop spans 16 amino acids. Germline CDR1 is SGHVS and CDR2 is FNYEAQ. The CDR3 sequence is CASSLLVDTSTDTQYF.

CDR3 region: CASSLFGTAGDYEQYF. The V gene is TRBV7-6, the J gene TRBJ2-7; TCRdb calls TRBD1, which cannot be checked without DNA. Germline V CDR1 and CDR2: SGHVS, FNYEAQ. This CDR3 contains 16 residues.

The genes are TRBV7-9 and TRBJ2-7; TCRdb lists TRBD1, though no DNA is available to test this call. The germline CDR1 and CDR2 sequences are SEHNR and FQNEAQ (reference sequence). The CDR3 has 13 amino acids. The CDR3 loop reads CASRGATDYEQYF.

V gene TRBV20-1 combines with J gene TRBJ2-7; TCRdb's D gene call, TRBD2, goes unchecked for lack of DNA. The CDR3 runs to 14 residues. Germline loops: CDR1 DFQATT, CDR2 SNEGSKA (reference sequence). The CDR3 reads CSAMTSPRGDEQYF.

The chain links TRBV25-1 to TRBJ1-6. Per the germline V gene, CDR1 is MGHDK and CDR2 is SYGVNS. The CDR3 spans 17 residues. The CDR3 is CASSESAVWDLNSPLHF.

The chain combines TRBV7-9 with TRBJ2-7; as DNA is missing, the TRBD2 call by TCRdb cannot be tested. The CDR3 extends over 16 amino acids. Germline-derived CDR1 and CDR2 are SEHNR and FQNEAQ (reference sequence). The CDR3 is CASRSGLAGVWNEQYF.

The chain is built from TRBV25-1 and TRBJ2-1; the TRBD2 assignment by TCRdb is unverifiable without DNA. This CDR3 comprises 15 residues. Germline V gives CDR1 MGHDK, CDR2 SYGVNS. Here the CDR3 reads CASSDIQREYNEQFF.

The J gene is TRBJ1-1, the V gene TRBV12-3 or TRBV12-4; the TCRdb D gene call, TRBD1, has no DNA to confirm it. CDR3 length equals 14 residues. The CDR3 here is CASSRQEMNTEAFF.

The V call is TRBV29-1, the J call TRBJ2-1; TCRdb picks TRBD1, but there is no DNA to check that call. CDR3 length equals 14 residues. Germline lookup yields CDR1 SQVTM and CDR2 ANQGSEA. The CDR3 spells CSAMTGRSYNEQFF.

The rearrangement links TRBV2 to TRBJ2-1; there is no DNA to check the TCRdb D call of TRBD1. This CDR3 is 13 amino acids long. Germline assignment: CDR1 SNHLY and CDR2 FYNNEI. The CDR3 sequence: CASSDAGRGEQFF.

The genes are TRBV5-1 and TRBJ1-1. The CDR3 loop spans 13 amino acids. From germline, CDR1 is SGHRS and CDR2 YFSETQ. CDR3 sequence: CASSLFVNTEAFF.

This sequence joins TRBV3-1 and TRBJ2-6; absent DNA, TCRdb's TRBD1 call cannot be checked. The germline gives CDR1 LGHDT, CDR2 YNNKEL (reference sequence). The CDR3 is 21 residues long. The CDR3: CASSQPRDRATLSSGANVLTF.

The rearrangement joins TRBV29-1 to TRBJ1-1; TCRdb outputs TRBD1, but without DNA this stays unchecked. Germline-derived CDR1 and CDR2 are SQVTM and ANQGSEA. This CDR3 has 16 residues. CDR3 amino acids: CSVVSFQDRENTEAFF.

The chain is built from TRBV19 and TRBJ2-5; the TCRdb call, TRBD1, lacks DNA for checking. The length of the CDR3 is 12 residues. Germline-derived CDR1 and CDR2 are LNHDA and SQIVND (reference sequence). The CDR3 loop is CASSPRVNEQYF.